This TCR beta chain was sequenced for a study of blood T cell repertoires in COVID-19. The overall study: Samples of COVID-19 (acute and convalescent) were obtained from the United States, Italy and Spain. PBMCs, B-cell-depleted T cells, or T cells provided the cDNA or gDNA that made up the material.

Germline V lookup: CDR1 KGHSH, CDR2 LQKENI. Trimming left V 6 bases short and J 6 bases short, with 15 bases between. The CDR3 extends over 14 amino acids. In the original processing: Amplification with reference gene primers provided the estimates of nucleated cell counts. The protocol was immunoSEQ multiplex PCR, while the TCRdb copy is restricted to in-frame clones and leaves out a portion. That table gives V, J and clone size, and the DNA gave D and trimming. The sample shows about 300,000 clones, approximately 83% of them seen only once. The sample was peripheral blood. The chain has TRBV18 and TRBJ1-5; weak D call: TRBD1 (6 bases). This receptor was obtained from a woman aged 45 to 65 who had recovered from COVID-19. In DNA, the CDR3 is TGTGCCAGCTCGCCTACAGGGATTGTTCAGCCCCAGCATTTT. Amino acids: CASSPTGIVQPQHF.